Described below is a single T cell receptor (beta chain) sequence and its context. Its matching antigen is unknown. PCR was performed using 60 Vbeta and 13 Jbeta primers. Generated by immunoSEQ multiplex PCR, the TCRdb table keeps only in-frame clones and is missing some. The sample shows roughly 180,000 clones, approximately 84% of them seen only once. The sample originates from a study of cytomegalovirus exposure and HLA in healthy donors. The study, taken as a whole, reports: One variant, a missense change in DCLRE1C, was linked in a later analysis to TCR beta V- and J-gene trimming.

Germline V CDR1 and CDR2: SGHTA, FQGNSA. Trimming took 4 bases from V and 1 from J, leaving 16 bases between them. The CDR3 consists of 16 residues. Sequencing used PBMCs. J is TRBJ1-1 and V is TRBV7-2; D perhaps matches TRBD1 (5 bases). The origin of this receptor is a female donor in good health and CMV-seronegative. CDR3 DNA sequence: TGTGCCAGCAGCTACTTCCCTGGAGGGGCGAACACTGAAGCTTTCTTT. This gives the protein CASSYFPGGANTEAFF.